This T cell receptor beta chain was recorded in a study of T cells in pancreatic ductal adenocarcinoma. The CDR3 length is 13 residues. The V end was cut by 2 bases, the J end by 4 bases, with 7 bases between. Selected pancreatic ductal adenocarcinoma patients had undergone surgery without neoadjuvant therapy. Study outcomes and limitations: Blood had more productive templates and around 8-fold more unique clonotypes than tumor.

Sequencing was performed with immunoSEQ multiplex PCR; in TCRdb, only in-frame clones are kept and a portion is missing. The sample consists of about 2,500 clones, about 83% of them appearing once. In regard to this clone: Its antigen is still unknown.

This TCR came from a human donor with pancreatic ductal adenocarcinoma. Sequencing was performed on pancreatic tumor tissue. The chain employs TRBV5-3 and TRBJ1-3; D is ambiguous. TRBV5-3 is an ORF; its function is uncertain. The CDR3 sequence: CARSFKRGNTIYF. CDR3 DNA sequence: TGTGCCAGAAGCTTCAAGAGGGGAAACACCATATATTTT.